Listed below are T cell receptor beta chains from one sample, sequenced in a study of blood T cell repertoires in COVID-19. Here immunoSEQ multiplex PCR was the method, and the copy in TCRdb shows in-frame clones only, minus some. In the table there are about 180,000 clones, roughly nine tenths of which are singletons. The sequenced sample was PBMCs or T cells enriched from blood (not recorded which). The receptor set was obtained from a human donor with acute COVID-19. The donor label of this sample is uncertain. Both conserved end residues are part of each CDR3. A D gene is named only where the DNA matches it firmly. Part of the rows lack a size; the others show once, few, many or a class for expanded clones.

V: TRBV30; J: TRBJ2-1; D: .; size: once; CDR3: CAWRRGGSSYNEQFF; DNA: TGTGCCTGGAGGAGGGGGGGAAGTTCCTACAATGAGCAGTTCTTC
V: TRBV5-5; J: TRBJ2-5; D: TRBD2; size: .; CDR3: CASRPGLAGGQETQYF; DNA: TGTGCCAGTCGGCCGGGCCTGGCGGGGGGGCAAGAGACCCAGTACTTC
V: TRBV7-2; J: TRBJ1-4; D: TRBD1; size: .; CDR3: CASSPDRDRWEKLFF; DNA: TGTGCCAGCAGCCCGGACAGGGATAGATGGGAAAAACTGTTTTTT
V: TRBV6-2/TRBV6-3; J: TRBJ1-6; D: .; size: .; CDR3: CASTPGAYNSPLHF; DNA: TGTGCCAGCACCCCCGGGGCCTATAATTCACCCCTCCACTTT
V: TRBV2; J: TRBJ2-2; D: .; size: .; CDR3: CASSEAGLNTGELFF; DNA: TGTGCCAGCAGTGAAGCGGGACTTAACACCGGGGAGCTGTTTTTT
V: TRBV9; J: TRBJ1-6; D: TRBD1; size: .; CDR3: CASSARQGNSPLHF; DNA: TGTGCCAGCAGCGCCAGACAGGGAAATTCACCCCTCCACTTT
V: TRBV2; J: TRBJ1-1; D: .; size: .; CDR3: CASSPLGGTEAFF; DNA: TGTGCCAGCAGTCCGTTGGGGGGCACTGAAGCTTTCTTT
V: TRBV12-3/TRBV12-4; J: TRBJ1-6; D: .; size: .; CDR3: CASRGSGGRNLHF; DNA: TGTGCCAGCAGGGGTTCGGGGGGGCGTAACCTCCACTTT
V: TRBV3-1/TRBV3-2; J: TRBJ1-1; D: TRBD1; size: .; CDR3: CASSVYRGPATEAFF; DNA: TGTGCCAGCAGCGTCTACAGGGGTCCCGCCACTGAAGCTTTCTTT
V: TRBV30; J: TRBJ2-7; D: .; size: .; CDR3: CAWSRDGTYEQYF; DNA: TGTGCCTGGAGCAGGGACGGGACTTACGAGCAGTACTTC
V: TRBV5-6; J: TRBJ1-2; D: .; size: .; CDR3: CASRGVGLNPYGYTF; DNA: TGTGCCAGCAGAGGTGTCGGGTTGAACCCTTATGGCTACACCTTC
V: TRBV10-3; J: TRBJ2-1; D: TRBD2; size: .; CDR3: CAISESQRGGFYNEQFF; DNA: TGTGCCATCAGTGAGTCCCAACGGGGGGGCTTCTACAATGAGCAGTTCTTC
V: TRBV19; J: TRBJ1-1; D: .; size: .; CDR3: CASSTQSGLNTEAFF; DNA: TGTGCCAGTAGTACCCAATCAGGCCTGAACACTGAAGCTTTCTTT
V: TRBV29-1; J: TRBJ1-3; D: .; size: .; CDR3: CSVGDRPGNTIYF; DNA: TGCAGCGTTGGCGACAGGCCTGGAAACACCATATATTTT
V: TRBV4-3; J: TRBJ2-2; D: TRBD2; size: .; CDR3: CASRTSGTGELFF; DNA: TGCGCCAGCAGAACTAGCGGCACCGGGGAGCTGTTTTTT
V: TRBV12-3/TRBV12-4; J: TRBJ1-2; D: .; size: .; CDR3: CASSRERSYGYTF; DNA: TGTGCCAGCAGTAGAGAAAGAAGTTATGGCTACACCTTC
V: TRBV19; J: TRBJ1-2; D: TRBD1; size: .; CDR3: CASSISGTGIYGYTF; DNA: TGTGCCAGTAGTATTTCAGGGACAGGGATCTATGGCTACACCTTC
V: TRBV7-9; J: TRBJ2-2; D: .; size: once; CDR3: CASSLPEGGTGELFF; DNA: TGTGCCAGCAGCTTACCGGAGGGGGGGACCGGGGAGCTGTTTTTT
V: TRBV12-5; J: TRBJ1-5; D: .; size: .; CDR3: CASQGARQPQHF; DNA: TGTGCTAGTCAAGGGGCTCGGCAGCCCCAGCATTTT
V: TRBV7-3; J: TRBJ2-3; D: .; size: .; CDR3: CASSLRARGADTQYF; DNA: TGTGCCAGCAGCCTCCGGGCCAGGGGCGCAGATACGCAGTATTTT
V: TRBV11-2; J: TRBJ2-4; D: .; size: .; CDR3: CASSREGEIQYF; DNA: TGTGCCAGCAGTAGAGAGGGGGAGATTCAGTACTTC
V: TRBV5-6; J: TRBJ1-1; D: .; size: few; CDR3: CASSLITGTEAFF; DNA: TGTGCCAGCAGCTTGATCACGGGCACTGAAGCTTTCTTT
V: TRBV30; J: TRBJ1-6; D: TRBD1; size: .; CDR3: CAWRTGNYSPLHF; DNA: TGTGCCTGGAGGACAGGGAATTATTCACCCCTCCACTTT